This T cell receptor (beta chain) was identified in a study of cytomegalovirus exposure and HLA in healthy donors. The primer mix had 60 Vbeta and 13 Jbeta primers. Generated by immunoSEQ multiplex PCR, the TCRdb table keeps only in-frame clones and is missing some. Of around 89,000 clones listed, roughly 80% are singletons. CDR1 and CDR2 from the germline V gene are SEHNR and FQNEAQ (reference sequence). V dropped 2 bases and J dropped 4 bases, with 12 bases sitting between them. This CDR3 has 14 amino acids. This TCR was recovered from a girl between 2 and 10 years old in good health and CMV-seropositive. The chain recombines TRBV7-9 with TRBJ2-7, with D perhaps TRBD2 (5 bases). Sequenced material: PBMCs. Here the CDR3 reads CASSLSEREYEQYF. In nucleotides, the CDR3 is TGTGCCAGCAGCTTATCGGAGAGGGAATACGAGCAGTACTTC.